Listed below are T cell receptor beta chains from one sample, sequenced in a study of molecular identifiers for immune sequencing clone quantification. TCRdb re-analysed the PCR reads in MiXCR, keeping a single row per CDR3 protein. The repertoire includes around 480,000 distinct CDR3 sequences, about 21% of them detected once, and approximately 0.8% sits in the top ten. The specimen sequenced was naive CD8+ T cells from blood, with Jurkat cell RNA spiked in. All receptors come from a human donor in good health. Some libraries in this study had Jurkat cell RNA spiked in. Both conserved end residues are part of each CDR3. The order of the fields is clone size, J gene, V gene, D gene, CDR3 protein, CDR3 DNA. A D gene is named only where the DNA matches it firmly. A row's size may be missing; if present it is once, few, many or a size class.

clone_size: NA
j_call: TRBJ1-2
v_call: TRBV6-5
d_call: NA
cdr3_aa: CASSYSVSYYGYTF
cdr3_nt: TGTGCCAGCAGTTACAGTGTCAGCTACTATGGCTACACCTTC

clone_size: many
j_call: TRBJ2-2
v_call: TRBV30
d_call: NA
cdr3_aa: CAWSDIRSGELFF
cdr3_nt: TGTGCCTGGAGTGACATCCGGTCCGGGGAGCTGTTTTTT

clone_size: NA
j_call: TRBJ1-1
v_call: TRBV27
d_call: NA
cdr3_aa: CASSLLGSGTEAFF
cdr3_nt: TGTGCCAGCAGTTTATTAGGGTCAGGCACTGAAGCTTTCTTT

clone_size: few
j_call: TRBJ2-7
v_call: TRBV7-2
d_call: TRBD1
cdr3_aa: CASSLLPLGTGSSEQYF
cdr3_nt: TGTGCCAGCAGCTTACTCCCGCTCGGGACAGGCTCATCCGAGCAGTACTTC

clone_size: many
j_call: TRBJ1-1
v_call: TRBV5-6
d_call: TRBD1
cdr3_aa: CASSLVGTGENTEAFF
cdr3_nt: TGTGCCAGCAGCTTGGTAGGGACAGGGGAGAACACTGAAGCTTTCTTT

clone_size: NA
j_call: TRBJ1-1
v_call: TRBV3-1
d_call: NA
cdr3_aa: CASSLLSHGGAEAFF
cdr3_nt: TGTGCCAGCAGCCTTCTCTCCCATGGGGGTGCTGAAGCTTTCTTT

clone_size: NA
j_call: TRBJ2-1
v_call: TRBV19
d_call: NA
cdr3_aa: CASSLLGAGTYNEQFF
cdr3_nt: TGTGCCAGTAGTCTCTTAGGGGCGGGTACCTACAATGAGCAGTTCTTC

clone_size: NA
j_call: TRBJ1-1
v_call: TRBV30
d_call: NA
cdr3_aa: CAWTLLNTEALF
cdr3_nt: TGTGCCTGGACTCTCTTGAACACTGAAGCTCTCTTT

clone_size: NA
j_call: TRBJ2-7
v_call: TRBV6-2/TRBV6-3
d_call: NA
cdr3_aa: CASSYRGETYEQYF
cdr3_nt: TGTGCCAGCAGTTACCGCGGGGAAACCTACGAGCAGTACTTC

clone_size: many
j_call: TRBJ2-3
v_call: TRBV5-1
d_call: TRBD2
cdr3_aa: CASSNSLAGASTDTQYF
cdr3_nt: TGCGCCAGCAGCAACAGCCTAGCGGGGGCTAGCACAGATACGCAGTATTTT

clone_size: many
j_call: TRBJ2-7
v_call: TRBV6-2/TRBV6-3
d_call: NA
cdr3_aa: CASKFPGSTYEQYF
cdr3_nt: TGTGCCAGCAAATTCCCCGGCAGTACCTACGAGCAGTACTTC

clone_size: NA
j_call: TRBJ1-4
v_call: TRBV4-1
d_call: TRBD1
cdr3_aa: CASSQILGQRLTNEKLFF
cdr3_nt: TGCGCCAGCAGCCAGATTTTGGGACAGCGACTAACTAATGAAAAACTGTTTTTT

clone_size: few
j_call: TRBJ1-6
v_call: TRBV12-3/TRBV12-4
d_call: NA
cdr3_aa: CASSLVDTNSPLHF
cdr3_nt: TGTGCCAGCAGTTTAGTGGACACTAATTCACCCCTCCACTTT

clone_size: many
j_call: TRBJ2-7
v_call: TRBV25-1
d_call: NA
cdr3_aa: CASSEYGDYEQYF
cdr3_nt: TGTGCCAGCAGTGAATACGGGGACTACGAGCAGTACTTC

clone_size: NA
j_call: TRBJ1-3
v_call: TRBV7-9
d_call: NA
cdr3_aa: CASSSLVIANTIYF
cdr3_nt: TGTGCCAGCAGCTCTTTGGTAATCGCGAACACCATATATTTT

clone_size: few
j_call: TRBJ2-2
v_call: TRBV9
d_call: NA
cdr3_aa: CASSVPIGAGGIQTGELFF
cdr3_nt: TGTGCCAGCAGCGTGCCGATCGGGGCTGGGGGGATTCAGACCGGGGAGCTGTTTTTT